These 18 T cell receptor beta chains originate from one sample sequenced in a study of blood T cell repertoires in COVID-19. TCRdb keeps only in-frame clones here, not all; method: immunoSEQ multiplex PCR. This sample carries 180,000 or so clones, around 80% of them seen once, and the ten largest clones take about 11%. Sequenced: peripheral blood. The source of these receptors is a woman aged 80 or over with COVID-19, enrolled during active disease.

The chain couples TRBV11-3 to TRBJ2-1; D not resolved. This CDR3 comprises 15 residues. Between the trimmed V and J ends, which lost 5 bases and 0 bases, there was a span of 11 bases. The germline V gene encodes CDR1 SGHNT and CDR2 YENEEA. Here the CDR3 DNA reads TGTGCCAGCAGCGGTCCCAAGAGCTCCTACAATGAGCAGTTCTTC. As protein: CASSGPKSSYNEQFF.

V and J are TRBV19 and TRBJ1-2, with D possibly being TRBD1 (5 bases). CDR1 is LNHDA and CDR2 is SQIVND in the germline V gene (reference sequence). V lost 10 bases, J lost 6 bases, and 15 bases lay in between. The CDR3 extends over 12 amino acids. The chain's CDR3 is CAIRDKVHGYTF. The CDR3 DNA reads TGTGCCATCAGGGATAAAGTCCATGGCTACACCTTC.

J is TRBJ2-3 and V is TRBV11-3, with 7 bases fitting TRBD2. The CDR3 totals 15 residues. Germline V gene data show CDR1 as SGHNT and CDR2 as YENEEA. V dropped 7 bases and J dropped 3; count of bases not matched to a gene: 10. This CDR3 reads CASMGGYPTTDTQYF. The CDR3 coding sequence is TGTGCCAGCATGGGAGGGTACCCAACAACAGATACGCAGTATTTT.

The rearrangement uses TRBV6-5 and TRBJ1-5; maybe TRBD1 (5 bases). Per germline, CDR1 MNHEY and CDR2 SVGAGI. CDR3 size: 14 residues. V was pared by 6 bases and J by 6 bases, with 15 bases between. The CDR3 region is CASSLGGSTQPQHF. DNA for the CDR3: TGTGCCAGCAGCCTGGGGGGATCCACTCAGCCCCAGCATTTT.

The V call is TRBV7-9, the J call TRBJ2-3; 9 bases map to TRBD2. V lost 5 bases and J lost 4; bases outside the gene matches: 7. This CDR3 has 15 amino acids. CDR1 and CDR2 from the germline V gene are SEHNR and FQNEAQ (reference sequence). CDR3 nucleotide sequence: TGTGCCAGCAGCGCTGCCGGGACTAGCTCAGATACGCAGTATTTT. It is translated as CASSAAGTSSDTQYF.

Notes on this clone: Distinct nucleotide sequences in the sample also encode this CDR3. The CDR3 loop is CASSLGTGPYEQYF. The CDR3 coding sequence is TGTGCCAGCAGTCTCGGGACAGGGCCTTACGAGCAGTACTTC. This chain joins TRBV28 and TRBJ2-7; TRBD1 aligns across 9 bases. From germline, CDR1 is MDHEN and CDR2 SYDVKM. This CDR3 comprises 14 residues. The trim removed 5 bases at V and 4 bases at J, leaving 6 bases unmatched. Combining the CDR3 with reference TRBV28 and TRBJ2-7 gives the whole variable domain DVKVTQSSRYLVKRTGEKVFLECVQDMDHENMFWYRQDPGLGLRLIYFSYDVKMKEKGDIPEGYSVSREKKERFSLILESASTNQTSMYLCASSLGTGPYEQYFGPGTRLTVT.

This chain links TRBV30 with TRBJ1-3, with 7 positions matching TRBD1. The CDR3 contains 17 residues. The germline CDR1 and CDR2 sequences are GTSNPN and SVGIG (reference sequence). Unmatched junction bases numbered 11, after V lost 3 bases and J lost 0 bases. The CDR3 nucleotides are TGTGCCTGGAGCCGGCCCGGGACAGCGTTCTCTGGAAACACCATATATTTT. Its translation: CAWSRPGTAFSGNTIYF.

The CDR3 DNA reads as TGTGCCAGCAGTGAAGCCGGACATTTCACTGAAGCTTTCTTT. Translating gives CASSEAGHFTEAFF. The rearrangement joins TRBV6-1 to TRBJ1-1; D perhaps matches TRBD1 (5 bases). V lost 0 bases, J lost 4 bases, and 9 bases lay in between. The CDR3 length is 14 residues. Per the germline V gene, CDR1 is MNHNS and CDR2 is SASEGT.

Written as DNA, the CDR3 is TGTGCCAGCAGCTTAGAAGCGGGAGCCTACGAGCAGTACTTC. This encodes CASSLEAGAYEQYF. The chain has TRBV7-2 and TRBJ2-7; 8 bases map to TRBD2. After removal of 1 base from V and 2 bases from J, the junction contained 1 base not matched to a gene. The CDR3 is made up of 14 amino acids. Looked up from germline, CDR1 is SGHTA and CDR2 is FQGNSA.

This clone was recorded once. The chain employs TRBV5-1 and TRBJ2-5, with 15 bases that match TRBD2. This CDR3 is built from 16 residues. Germline lookup yields CDR1 SGHRS and CDR2 YFSETQ. The junction had 6 bases not matched to a gene; V was cut back by 4 bases and J by 5 bases. The CDR3 is CASSRTSGGAGETQYF. The CDR3 DNA follows: TGCGCCAGCAGCCGGACTAGCGGGGGGGCCGGGGAGACCCAGTACTTC.

J is TRBJ2-3 and V is TRBV15; D is possibly TRBD2 (5 bases). From germline, CDR1 is LNHNV and CDR2 YYDKDF (reference sequence). V lost 0 bases and J lost 5, with 18 bases in between. The CDR3 is 17 amino acids. The CDR3 loop is CATSRDGLGGALDTQYF. CDR3 nucleotide sequence: TGTGCCACCAGCAGAGATGGGCTAGGAGGCGCGTTAGATACGCAGTATTTT.

The chain is built from TRBV15 and TRBJ2-1; D is possibly TRBD1 (6 bases). CDR1 and CDR2 from the germline V gene are LNHNV and YYDKDF (reference sequence). V lost 1 base, J lost 4 bases, and 11 bases lay in between. The CDR3 sequence is 15 residues long. The CDR3 sequence is CATSRGTGSYNEQFF. The CDR3 region has the DNA TGTGCCACCAGCAGAGGTACAGGGTCGTACAATGAGCAGTTCTTC.

This chain links TRBV7-9 with TRBJ2-7; tentative D call: TRBD1 (7 bases). This CDR3 comprises 16 residues. Germline values: CDR1 SEHNR, CDR2 FQNEAQ (reference sequence). V lost 5 bases, J lost 1 base, and 18 bases lay in between. The CDR3 region has the DNA TGTGCCAGCAGCCAAAACCACAGGGGAGGTTCCTACGAGCAGTACTTC. Its protein product is CASSQNHRGGSYEQYF.

This chain uses TRBV19 with TRBJ1-1, with D perhaps TRBD1 (5 bases). The CDR3 runs 11 residues. V lost 6 bases to trimming and J lost 4 bases, with 6 bases between them. CDR1 LNHDA and CDR2 SQIVND come from the germline V gene (reference sequence). CDR3 region: CASRRGTEAFF. The CDR3 coding sequence is TGTGCCAGTAGAAGGGGCACTGAAGCTTTCTTT.

This chain joins TRBV2 and TRBJ2-6, with unresolved D. The CDR3 extends over 13 amino acids. The germline gives CDR1 SNHLY, CDR2 FYNNEI. With 9 bases removed from V and 1 base from J, the gap between germline ends came to 7 bases. The CDR3 nucleotides are TGTGCCAGATGGGCTTCTGGGGCCAACGTCCTGACTTTC. Protein product: CARWASGANVLTF.

The chain has TRBV21-1 and TRBJ2-3; the DNA was not compared with TRBD2, the D call given in the table. TRBV21-1 constitutes a pseudogene. There are 16 residues in the CDR3. In DNA form, the CDR3 reads TGTGCCAGCAGCCAACCCCCTCTAGCTAGCACAGATACGCAGTATTTT. This encodes CASSQPPLASTDTQYF.

The gene calls are TRBV4-3 and TRBJ1-4; D not resolved. The CDR3 sequence is 17 residues long. In germline, CDR1 is LGHNA, CDR2 YSLEER. Trimming shortened V by 0 bases and J by 4 bases, and 15 bases separated the two germline ends. The CDR3 nucleotides are TGCGCCAGCAGCCAAGATCCGCGGTACCAGTTTAATGAAAAACTGTTTTTT. It codes for CASSQDPRYQFNEKLFF.

The V call is TRBV7-2, the J call TRBJ1-2; D gene uncertain. This CDR3 is 12 amino acids long. Trimming took off 4 bases at V and 4 bases at J, with 7 bases between the two ends. Germline lookup yields CDR1 SGHTA and CDR2 FQGNSA. The CDR3 DNA reads TGTGCCAGCAGCTACGGACTCTATGGCTACACCTTC. This encodes CASSYGLYGYTF.